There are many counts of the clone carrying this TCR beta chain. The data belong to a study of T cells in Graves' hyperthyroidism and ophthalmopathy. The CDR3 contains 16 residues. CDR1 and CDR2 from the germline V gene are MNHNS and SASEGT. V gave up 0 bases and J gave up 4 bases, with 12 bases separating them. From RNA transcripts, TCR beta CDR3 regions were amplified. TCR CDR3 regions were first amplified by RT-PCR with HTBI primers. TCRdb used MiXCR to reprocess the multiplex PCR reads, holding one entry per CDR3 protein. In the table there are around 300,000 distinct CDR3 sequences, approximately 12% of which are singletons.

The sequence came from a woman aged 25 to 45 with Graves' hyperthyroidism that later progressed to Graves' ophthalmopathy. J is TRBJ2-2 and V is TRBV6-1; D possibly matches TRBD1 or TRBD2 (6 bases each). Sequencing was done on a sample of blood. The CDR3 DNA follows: TGTGCCAGCAGTGAAGCTGGGGGCGGGGTCACCGGGGAGCTGTTTTTT. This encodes CASSEAGGGVTGELFF.